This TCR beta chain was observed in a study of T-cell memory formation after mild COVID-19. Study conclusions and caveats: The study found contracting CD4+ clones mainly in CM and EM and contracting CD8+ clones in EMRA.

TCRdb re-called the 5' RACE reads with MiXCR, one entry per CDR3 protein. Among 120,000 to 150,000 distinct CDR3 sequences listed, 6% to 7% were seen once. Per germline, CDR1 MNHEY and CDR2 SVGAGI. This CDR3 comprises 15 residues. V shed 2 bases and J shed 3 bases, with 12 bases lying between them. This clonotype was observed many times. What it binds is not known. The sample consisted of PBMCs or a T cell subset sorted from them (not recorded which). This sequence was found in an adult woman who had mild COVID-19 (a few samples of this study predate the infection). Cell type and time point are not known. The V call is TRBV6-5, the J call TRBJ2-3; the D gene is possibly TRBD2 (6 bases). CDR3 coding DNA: TGTGCCAGCAGTTACAGAGCGGGCCTTACAGATACGCAGTATTTT. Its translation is CASSYRAGLTDTQYF.